This entry describes one TCR beta chain. The antigen is undetermined. Germline V gives CDR1 SEHNR, CDR2 FQNEAQ (reference sequence). CDR3 size: 15 residues. J gave up 2 bases and V 2 bases, and 3 bases lay outside the gene matches. Only in-frame clones appear in the TCRdb table, and some are missing; sequencing was by immunoSEQ multiplex PCR. Of roughly 120,000 clones in the sample, around nine tenths were seen once. The sample originates from a study of T cell responses to AZD1222 COVID-19 vaccine. The wider study: Second-dose recipients at about 4 or about 12 weeks were treated as one pooled group.

Overall study results and limits: Recipients of two AZD1222 doses showed rising Spike-specific TCR breadth and depth. Seropositivity was recorded at baseline in only a handful of AZD1222 recipients.

This clonotype originated in an adult in good health. Sequenced material: peripheral blood, taken on day 0 of AZD1222 vaccination. This chain uses TRBV7-9 with TRBJ1-5, with 7 nucleotides matching TRBD1. CDR3 nucleotides: TGTGCCAGCAGCTTAACAGGGGATGGCAATCAGCCCCAGCATTTT. Residues: CASSLTGDGNQPQHF.